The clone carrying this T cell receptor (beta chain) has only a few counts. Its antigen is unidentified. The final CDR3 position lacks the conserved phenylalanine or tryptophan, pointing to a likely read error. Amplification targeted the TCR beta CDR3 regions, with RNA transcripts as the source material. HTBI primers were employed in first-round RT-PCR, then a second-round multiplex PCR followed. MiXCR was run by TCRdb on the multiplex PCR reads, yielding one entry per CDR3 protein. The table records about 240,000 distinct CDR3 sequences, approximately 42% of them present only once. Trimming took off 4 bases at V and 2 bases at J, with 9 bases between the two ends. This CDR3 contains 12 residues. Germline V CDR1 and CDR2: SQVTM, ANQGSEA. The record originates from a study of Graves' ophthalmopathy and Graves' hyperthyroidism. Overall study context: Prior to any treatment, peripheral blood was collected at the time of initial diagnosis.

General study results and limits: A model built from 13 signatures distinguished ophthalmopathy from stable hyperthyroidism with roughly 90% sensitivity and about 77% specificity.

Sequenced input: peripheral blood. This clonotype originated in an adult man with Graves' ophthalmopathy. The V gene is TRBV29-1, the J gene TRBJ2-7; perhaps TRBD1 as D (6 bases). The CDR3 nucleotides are TGCAGCGTTGCCGGGACAACCTACGAGCAGTACCTC. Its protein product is CSVAGTTYEQYL.